The T cell receptor (beta chain) under discussion was sequenced for a study of T cell repertoires in cytomegalovirus infection. Study at large: CMV epitopes used comprised recently identified HLA-C-restricted ones and well-studied HLA-B-restricted ones. A matching HLA type, together with CMV infection, was signaled by public TCR beta signatures. Whole-study findings and limits: HLA-C-restricted CMV-specific TCR beta clonotypes prevailed in the ex vivo response.

One entry per CDR3 protein results from TCRdb running MiXCR on the reads. The sample shows 550,000 to 850,000 distinct CDR3 sequences, approximately 33% of them seen only once. With respect to this clonotype: Antigen unknown.

The germline V gene encodes CDR1 DFQATT and CDR2 SNEGSKA (reference sequence). There are 10 residues in the CDR3. Deletions cut 3 bases from V and 6 bases from J, with 4 bases between. The origin of this receptor is a human donor in good health (CMV status not recorded). Some clones in this sample may be carry-over from other donors' samples. The chain uses TRBV20-1 and TRBJ2-3; D not resolved. Source: cultured PBMCs, taken from culture after CMV antigen stimulation. CDR3 nucleotides: TGCAGTGCTAGGGTGGATACGCAGTATTTT. It codes for CSARVDTQYF.